The 23 T cell receptor beta chains below all came from one sample that was sequenced in a study of memory CD4+ T cells and cytomegalovirus serostatus. The sort gate was single viable CD3+CD4+CD8-CD45RO+ cells for memory CD4+ T cells. The table came from immunoSEQ multiplex PCR; TCRdb's copy has only in-frame clones and leaves some out. The data hold over 35,000 clones, with roughly 78% observed a single time. The sample taken for sequencing was memory CD4+ T cells from blood. The receptors come from an adult in good health and CMV-seronegative.

A few counts support this clone. The V call is TRBV28, the J call TRBJ2-5; a weak D match, TRBD1 (6 bases). The CDR3 contains 15 residues. V lost 6 bases to trimming and J lost 2 bases, with 16 bases between them. CDR1 and CDR2 (germline): MDHEN, SYDVKM. The CDR3 reads CASSRAGQPQETQYF. DNA for the CDR3: TGTGCCAGCAGCCGGGCCGGACAGCCGCAAGAGACCCAGTACTTC.

CDR3 nucleotide sequence: TGTGCCAGGTCGGGGGCCCACAATCAGCCCCAGCATTTT. Amino acids: CARSGAHNQPQHF. J is TRBJ1-5 and V is TRBV11-3, with D possibly TRBD1 on 6 matching bases. The germline CDR1 and CDR2 sequences are SGHNT and YENEEA. CDR3 length: 13 amino acids. Between the trimmed V and J ends, which lost 9 bases and 3 bases, there was a span of 12 bases.

V and J are TRBV30 and TRBJ2-1, with 11 bases lining up with TRBD1. CDR1 and CDR2 from the germline V gene are GTSNPN and SVGIG (reference sequence). J lost 7 bases, V lost 4 bases, and 15 bases had no gene match. The CDR3 has 17 amino acids. CDR3 nucleotide sequence: TGTGCCTGGATCCCGGACAGGGGGCGGCAATCCTCTAATGAGCAGTTCTTC. As protein: CAWIPDRGRQSSNEQFF.

CDR3 coding DNA: TGTGCCAGCAGCCACGCGACACTCAGCTCCTACAATGAGCAGTTCTTC. Amino acids: CASSHATLSSYNEQFF. The genes are TRBV14 and TRBJ2-1; D is ambiguous. CDR1 and CDR2 (germline): SGHDN, FVKESK. This CDR3 is built from 16 residues. Trimming removed 3 bases at V and 0 bases at J, with 12 bases between.

This rearrangement joins TRBV7-3 to TRBJ1-1; no definite D call. The length of the CDR3 is 15 residues. The germline CDR1 and CDR2 sequences are SGHTA and FQGTGA. Trimming took 5 bases from V and 0 from J, leaving 13 bases between them. CDR3 in amino acids: CASSLDGNVNTEAFF. The CDR3 coding sequence is TGTGCCAGCAGCCTCGACGGAAACGTGAACACTGAAGCTTTCTTT.

V is TRBV7-2 and J is TRBJ2-6; 7 nucleotides align to TRBD1. Germline-derived CDR1 and CDR2 are SGHTA and FQGNSA. CDR3 size: 16 residues. V shed 5 bases, J shed 0 bases, and the junction held 4 bases outside the gene matches. The CDR3 DNA follows: TGTGCCAGCAGCCCGGGACAGATCTCTGGGGCCAACGTCCTGACTTTC. This encodes CASSPGQISGANVLTF.

The rearrangement joins TRBV9 to TRBJ1-1; possibly TRBD1 for D (6 bases). V lost 4 bases, J lost 4 bases, and 17 bases lay in between. From germline, CDR1 is SGDLS and CDR2 YYNGEE. This CDR3 spans 15 amino acids. The CDR3 here is CASSPRTASGTEAFF. Here the CDR3 DNA reads TGTGCCAGCAGCCCCCGGACAGCGTCGGGCACTGAAGCTTTCTTT. Full variable domain (outside the CDR3, taken from reference TRBV9 and TRBJ1-1): DSGVTQTPKHLITATGQRVTLRCSPRSGDLSVYWYQQSLDQGLQFLIQYYNGEERAKGNILERFSAQQFPDLHSELNLSSLELGDSALYFCASSPRTASGTEAFFGQGTRLTVV.

The chain joins TRBV7-3 to TRBJ2-7, with a possible D match to TRBD2 (5 bases). V was pared by 2 bases and J by 1 base, with 12 bases between. Germline lookup yields CDR1 SGHTA and CDR2 FQGTGA. The CDR3 covers 15 residues. CDR3: CASSLLAEGSYEQYF. CDR3 DNA sequence: TGTGCCAGCAGCTTACTGGCAGAGGGTTCCTACGAGCAGTACTTC.

This clone appeared a few times. V usage is TRBV27 and J usage is TRBJ1-3; D gene unclear. Germline CDR1 reads MNHEY; CDR2 reads SMNVEV (reference sequence). V lost 0 bases to trimming and J lost 0 bases, with 6 bases between them. This CDR3 has 15 residues. In DNA form, the CDR3 reads TGTGCCAGCAGTTTATCGGGGTACTCTGGAAACACCATATATTTT. This sequence encodes CASSLSGYSGNTIYF.

The rearrangement links TRBV19 to TRBJ2-7; 7 positions agree with TRBD1. This CDR3 contains 11 residues. Trimming cost V 10 bases and J 1 base; bases outside gene matches: 1. Germline V lookup: CDR1 LNHDA, CDR2 SQIVND (reference sequence). The CDR3 here is CATTGSYEQYF. The CDR3 DNA is TGTGCCACGACAGGGTCCTACGAGCAGTACTTC.

The gene calls are TRBV25-1 and TRBJ1-2; D possibly corresponds to TRBD1 (5 bases). V was pared by 5 bases and J by 10 bases, with 14 bases between. The CDR3 has 12 amino acids. In germline, CDR1 is MGHDK, CDR2 SYGVNS. The CDR3 DNA is TGTGCCAGCAGTAACCAGGGTATAGTCTACACCTTC. Encoded protein: CASSNQGIVYTF.

The V call is TRBV6-1, the J call TRBJ1-2; 12 nucleotides match TRBD1. CDR1 and CDR2 (germline): MNHNS, SASEGT. The CDR3 covers 13 residues. V was clipped by 10 bases and J by 8 bases; unmatched bases: 8. CDR3 amino acids: CATPGQGARGYTF. As DNA, the CDR3 is TGTGCCACCCCGGGACAGGGGGCGCGGGGCTACACCTTC.

This chain links TRBV27 with TRBJ1-1, with 7 bases lining up with TRBD1. Germline V lookup: CDR1 MNHEY, CDR2 SMNVEV (reference sequence). The CDR3 is made up of 14 amino acids. V shed 6 bases, J shed 1 base, and the junction held 5 bases outside the gene matches. CDR3 sequence (DNA): TGTGCCAGCAGCCGGACAGGAAGGAACACTGAAGCTTTCTTT. This sequence encodes CASSRTGRNTEAFF.

The rearrangement uses TRBV9 and TRBJ2-1, with D perhaps matching TRBD1 (6 bases). V lost 4 bases and J lost 9, with 17 bases in between. Germline V gene sequence: CDR1 SGDLS, CDR2 YYNGEE. CDR3 length equals 14 residues. The CDR3 DNA is TGTGCCAGCAGCATAAGACAGGAGGACGGTGAGCAGTTCTTC. This sequence encodes CASSIRQEDGEQFF.

The chain recombines TRBV2 with TRBJ2-1, with 8 bases fitting TRBD2. In germline, CDR1 is SNHLY, CDR2 FYNNEI. The CDR3 consists of 17 residues. Germline trimming cut 3 bases from V and 0 bases from J; bases unmatched to any gene: 7. CDR3 coding DNA: TGTGCCAGCAGTGAGCCTAGCGGGTTTGGCTCCTACAATGAGCAGTTCTTC. It specifies CASSEPSGFGSYNEQFF.

The chain combines TRBV29-1 with TRBJ2-5; D is undetermined. Germline values: CDR1 SQVTM, CDR2 ANQGSEA. V lost 8 bases and J 5 bases, leaving 21 bases between the germline ends. The CDR3 length is 14 residues. CDR3 in DNA: TGCAGCCACCGCGACACTAACCCTGGGGAGACCCAGTACTTC. Its translation: CSHRDTNPGETQYF.

The J gene is TRBJ2-7, the V gene TRBV14; a possible D gene is TRBD1 (6 bases). This CDR3 is 15 amino acids long. Germline values: CDR1 SGHDN, CDR2 FVKESK. Trimming left V 3 bases short and J 2 bases short, with 14 bases between. Here the CDR3 reads CASSHLQTGAYEQYF. The CDR3 coding sequence is TGTGCCAGCAGCCACCTCCAGACAGGAGCCTACGAGCAGTACTTC.

The V gene is TRBV30, the J gene TRBJ2-3; 8 bases fit TRBD1. V was clipped by 0 bases and J by 0 bases; unmatched bases: 5. CDR1 is GTSNPN and CDR2 is SVGIG in the germline V gene (reference sequence). This CDR3 is 16 amino acids long. CDR3 in DNA: TGTGCCTGGAGTGTACGGACAGGGACTAGCACAGATACGCAGTATTTT. This encodes CAWSVRTGTSTDTQYF.

The chain links TRBV7-9 to TRBJ1-6; D not certain. The CDR3 is 17 amino acids. Germline V gene sequence: CDR1 SEHNR, CDR2 FQNEAQ (reference sequence). The germline V and J ends were trimmed by 4 bases and 9 bases, with 22 bases remaining between them. CDR3 region: CASSSPGGPPKSSPLHF. The CDR3 DNA reads as TGTGCCAGCAGCTCCCCGGGCGGGCCACCCAAGAGTTCACCCCTCCACTTT.

This chain links TRBV5-1 with TRBJ1-5; 9 bases are shared with TRBD1. CDR3 size: 14 residues. V shed 4 bases, J shed 5 bases, and the junction held 4 bases outside the gene matches. Looked up from germline, CDR1 is SGHRS and CDR2 is YFSETQ. In DNA form, the CDR3 reads TGCGCCAGCAGCCAGGGACAGGGAGATCAGCCCCAGCATTTT. Its protein product is CASSQGQGDQPQHF. The complete variable domain, with remaining parts taken from reference TRBV5-1 and TRBJ1-5, reads KAGVTQTPRYLIKTRGQQVTLSCSPISGHRSVSWYQQTPGQGLQFLFEYFSETQRNKGNFPGRFSGRQFSNSRSEMNVSTLELGDSALYLCASSQGQGDQPQHFGDGTRLSIL.

This clone was counted once. CDR3 in amino acids: CAISEVSSYEQYF. In DNA, the CDR3 is TGTGCCATCAGTGAAGTAAGCTCCTACGAGCAGTACTTC. This chain joins TRBV10-3 and TRBJ2-7; unclear D gene. The CDR3 loop spans 13 amino acids. Trimming removed 3 bases from V and 0 bases from J, with 6 bases in between. Germline V gene sequence: CDR1 ENHRY, CDR2 SYGVKD.

The J gene is TRBJ2-5, the V gene TRBV4-2; no clear D gene. Germline V gene sequence: CDR1 LGHNA, CDR2 YNFKEQ. V gave up 0 bases and J gave up 5 bases, with 10 bases separating them. The CDR3 is made up of 14 amino acids. CDR3 residues: CASSQEAGRETQYF. In nucleotides, the CDR3 is TGTGCCAGCAGCCAAGAGGCCGGGCGGGAGACCCAGTACTTC.

The chain links TRBV30 to TRBJ2-7, with TRBD1 matching over 10 bases. Germline V gene lookup returns CDR1 GTSNPN and CDR2 SVGIG (reference sequence). This CDR3 comprises 16 residues. Trimming at V came to 3 bases and at J to 2 bases, leaving 10 bases not matched to a gene. CDR3 bases: TGTGCCTGGAGGGCTTTGGGGACAGGGGCCCCCTACGAGCAGTACTTC. Protein product: CAWRALGTGAPYEQYF.